This T cell receptor (beta chain) was sequenced during a study of T cell responses to AZD1222 COVID-19 vaccine. TCRdb's copy holds only in-frame clones and misses some; the assay was immunoSEQ multiplex PCR. The profile shows 150,000 to 200,000 clones, 80% to 90% of them singletons. Trimming pared 1 base from V and 5 bases from J, leaving 12 bases between. Germline assignment: CDR1 LNHDA and CDR2 SQIVND (reference sequence). The CDR3 loop spans 15 amino acids. The TCR comes from an adult in good health. The gene calls are TRBV19 and TRBJ1-5; the D gene is possibly TRBD1 (6 bases). This specimen consisted of peripheral blood, obtained on day 0 of AZD1222 vaccination. CDR3 bases: TGTGCCAGTAGTATAGTAAGGGGGGGTTATCAGCCCCAGCATTTT. This codes for CASSIVRGGYQPQHF. The whole variable domain, remainder taken from reference TRBV19 and TRBJ1-5, is DGGITQSPKYLFRKEGQNVTLSCEQNLNHDAMYWYRQDPGQGLRLIYYSQIVNDFQKGDIAEGYSVSREKKESFPLTVTSAQKNPTAFYLCASSIVRGGYQPQHFGDGTRLSIL.